This TCR beta chain was documented in a study of T-cell reconstitution after alpha-beta-depleted transplantation in children. V lost 3 bases, J lost 2 bases, and 3 bases stayed unmatched. CDR3 length equals 14 residues. Germline V gene lookup returns CDR1 DFQATT and CDR2 SNEGSKA (reference sequence). Preparation of the TCRbeta library was carried out with unique molecular identifiers. TCRdb reprocessed the PCR reads via MiXCR and lists one record per CDR3 protein. The table records some 280,000 distinct CDR3 sequences, 9.9% of them present only once. This sequence was found in a human donor who donated a stem cell graft to a child with SCID. The chain couples TRBV20-1 to TRBJ2-2; TRBD1 agrees at 7 bases. Source: PBMCs from the stem cell graft donor, taken from the stem cell graft. CDR3 in amino acids: CSARGDSNTGELFF. For the CDR3, the DNA is TGCAGTGCTAGGGGGGACAGTAACACCGGGGAGCTGTTTTTT.